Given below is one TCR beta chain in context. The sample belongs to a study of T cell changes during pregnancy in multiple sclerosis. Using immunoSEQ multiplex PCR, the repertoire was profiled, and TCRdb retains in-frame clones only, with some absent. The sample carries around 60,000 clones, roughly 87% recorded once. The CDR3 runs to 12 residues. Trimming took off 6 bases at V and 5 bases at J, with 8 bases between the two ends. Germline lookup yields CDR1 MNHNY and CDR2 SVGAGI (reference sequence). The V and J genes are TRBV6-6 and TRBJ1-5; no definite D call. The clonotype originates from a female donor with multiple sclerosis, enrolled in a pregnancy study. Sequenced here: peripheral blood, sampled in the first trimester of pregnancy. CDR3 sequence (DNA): TGTGCCAGCAGCCCCCGGGATCAGCCCCAGCATTTT. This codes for CASSPRDQPQHF.